Below, 27 T cell receptor beta chains from the same sample are listed, as sequenced in a study of blood T cell repertoires in COVID-19. Here immunoSEQ multiplex PCR was the method, and the copy in TCRdb shows in-frame clones only, minus some. The sample lists 300,000 to 450,000 clones; 88% were seen once. Sequencing input: PBMCs or T cells enriched from blood (not recorded which). The receptors here all came from a woman aged 18-30 years who had recovered from COVID-19.

This clone was found a few times. The chain has TRBV5-4 and TRBJ1-1; D might be TRBD1 (5 bases). There are 12 residues in the CDR3. Germline V CDR1 and CDR2: SGHNT, YYREEE (reference sequence). V gave up 4 bases and J gave up 1 base, with 5 bases separating them. CDR3 nucleotides: TGTGCCAGCAGCGGACAGAACACTGAAGCTTTCTTT. Its translation: CASSGQNTEAFF.

In its sample, this clone was seen once. The chain links TRBV4-3 to TRBJ1-4, with 9 bases fitting TRBD1. Trimming cost V 4 bases and J 7 bases; bases outside gene matches: 7. CDR1 and CDR2 (germline): LGHNA, YSLEER. The length of the CDR3 is 15 residues. CDR3: CASSLGTGSGEKLFF. The CDR3 DNA reads TGCGCCAGCAGCCTCGGGACAGGGTCAGGTGAAAAACTGTTTTTT.

This sequence joins TRBV18 and TRBJ2-7; 10 nucleotides align to TRBD1. The germline V gene encodes CDR1 KGHSH and CDR2 LQKENI. The CDR3 loop spans 14 amino acids. The J segment lost 3 bases and the V segment lost 3 bases, leaving 2 bases of the junction unmatched. The CDR3 DNA reads as TGTGCCAGCTCACCTGGGACAGGGGTCTACGAGCAGTACTTC. Translation: CASSPGTGVYEQYF.

The chain carries TRBV5-1 and TRBJ2-7; 8 nucleotides align to TRBD1. The CDR3 runs 15 residues. Germline CDR1 and CDR2: SGHRS and YFSETQ. After removal of 0 bases from V and 6 bases from J, the junction contained 8 bases not matched to a gene. CDR3 coding DNA: TGCGCCAGCAGCTTGGCCGGGCAGGGGGCTATCGAGCAGTACTTC. Translating gives CASSLAGQGAIEQYF. Together with reference TRBV5-1 and TRBJ2-7, the CDR3 gives the full variable domain: KAGVTQTPRYLIKTRGQQVTLSCSPISGHRSVSWYQQTPGQGLQFLFEYFSETQRNKGNFPGRFSGRQFSNSRSEMNVSTLELGDSALYLCASSLAGQGAIEQYFGPGTRLTVT.

The V call is TRBV7-8, the J call TRBJ2-3, with 10 bases lining up with TRBD2. The V segment lost 5 bases and the J segment 1 base; nucleotides outside the gene matches: 6. The CDR3 sequence is 16 residues long. Per the germline V gene, CDR1 is SGHVS and CDR2 is FQNEAQ. CDR3 loop: CASSPERGGRTDTQYF. The DNA of the CDR3 is TGTGCCAGCAGCCCGGAGCGGGGGGGCCGCACAGATACGCAGTATTTT. Together with reference TRBV7-8 and TRBJ2-3, the CDR3 gives the full variable domain: GAGVSQSPRYKVAKRGQDVALRCDPISGHVSLFWYQQALGQGPEFLTYFQNEAQLDKSGLPSDRFFAERPEGSVSTLKIQRTQQEDSAVYLCASSPERGGRTDTQYFGPGTRLTVL.

This clone showed up just once. This chain uses TRBV5-1 with TRBJ2-2; 10 bases line up with TRBD2. Germline V CDR1 and CDR2: SGHRS, YFSETQ. V lost 0 bases, J lost 0 bases, and 5 bases stayed unmatched. There are 18 residues in the CDR3. Here the CDR3 reads CASSLEPSGGANTGELFF. The DNA of the CDR3 is TGCGCCAGCAGCTTGGAACCGAGCGGGGGGGCGAACACCGGGGAGCTGTTTTTT.

The chain couples TRBV9 to TRBJ1-2, with D uncertain. The V end lost 4 bases, the J end lost 0 bases, and 22 bases lay between the germline ends. Per germline, CDR1 SGDLS and CDR2 YYNGEE. The CDR3 runs to 18 residues. CDR3 DNA: TGTGCCAGCAGCTCTCTCCCCCGGACGGGGAGTTCTAACTATGGCTACACCTTC. This gives the protein CASSSLPRTGSSNYGYTF.

The J gene is TRBJ2-1, the V gene TRBV11-2; D is possibly TRBD2 (6 bases). The CDR3 extends over 14 amino acids. V lost 7 bases, J lost 10 bases, and 20 bases lay in between. In germline, CDR1 is SGHAT, CDR2 FQNNGV. The CDR3 nucleotides read TGTGCCAGCACTCCAGGGACTGGAATTCGGGAGCAGTTCTTC. It is translated as CASTPGTGIREQFF.

This chain connects TRBV4-1 to TRBJ1-2, with D maybe TRBD1 (5 bases). The V end was cut by 1 base, the J end by 3 bases, with 12 bases between. The germline V gene encodes CDR1 MGHRA and CDR2 YSYEKL. There are 15 residues in the CDR3. The CDR3 DNA reads as TGCGCCAGCAGCCAAGGGCTGCGGGGGGACTATGGCTACACCTTC. This encodes CASSQGLRGDYGYTF.

The chain is built from TRBV24-1 and TRBJ1-1; D is ambiguous. Trimming pared 3 bases from V and 10 bases from J, leaving 8 bases between. CDR3 length: 11 amino acids. In germline, CDR1 is KGHDR, CDR2 SFDVKD. The CDR3 bases are TGTGCCACCAGTGATGGTGAAGCAGCTTTCTTT. It codes for CATSDGEAAFF.

CDR3 nucleotides: TGTGCCAGCAGCCCCCGACTAGCCGCTTCCTACAATGAGCAGTTCTTC. Encoded protein: CASSPRLAASYNEQFF. The V gene is TRBV9, the J gene TRBJ2-1, with TRBD2 matching over 7 bases. Germline CDR1 is SGDLS and CDR2 is YYNGEE. The J segment lost 1 base and the V segment lost 4 bases, leaving 8 bases of the junction unmatched. The CDR3 has 16 residues.

This sequence joins TRBV7-9 and TRBJ2-5; 12 bases are shared with TRBD2. The CDR3 is made up of 17 amino acids. Unmatched junction bases numbered 9, after V lost 1 base and J lost 6 bases. Per germline, CDR1 SEHNR and CDR2 FQNEAQ (reference sequence). In DNA form, the CDR3 reads TGTGCCAGCAGCTTAGAAGAGCTAGCGGGGGGGCCCCAGACCCAGTACTTC. It translates to CASSLEELAGGPQTQYF.

The rearrangement joins TRBV6-2 or TRBV6-3 to TRBJ2-2, with D unclear. Trimming stripped 4 bases from V and 2 bases from J, with 11 bases between. Germline CDR1 reads MNHEY; CDR2 reads SVGEGT. This CDR3 spans 15 amino acids. The chain's CDR3 is CASSSRNPNTGELFF. Written as DNA, the CDR3 is TGTGCCAGCAGTTCCAGGAACCCTAACACCGGGGAGCTGTTTTTT.

The CDR3 reads CASSLEIQTIFISYEQYF. The CDR3 DNA reads as TGTGCCAGCAGCTTAGAGATACAGACTATTTTCATATCCTACGAGCAGTACTTC. This chain joins TRBV7-6 and TRBJ2-7, with a weak D call TRBD2 (5 bases). The length of the CDR3 is 18 residues. V lost 1 base to trimming and J lost 1 base, with 20 bases between them. The germline gives CDR1 SGHVS, CDR2 FNYEAQ.

The chain couples TRBV3-1 (or the pseudogene TRBV3-2) to TRBJ2-7; D may be TRBD2 (5 bases). CDR1 is LGHDT, CDR2 YNNKEL, per germline (reference sequence). V lost 0 bases, J lost 4 bases, and 10 bases lay in between. This CDR3 has 14 amino acids. CDR3 in DNA: TGTGCCAGCAGCCAAGATCTTGAGGGATACGAGCAGTACTTC. Its protein is CASSQDLEGYEQYF.

This chain joins TRBV9 and TRBJ1-3; no firm D call. Germline-derived CDR1 and CDR2 are SGDLS and YYNGEE. V lost 0 bases, J lost 4 bases, and 14 bases lay in between. This CDR3 is 16 amino acids long. The CDR3 sequence is CASSVERDRGGNTIYF. The CDR3 DNA reads TGTGCCAGCAGCGTAGAGCGAGACCGGGGAGGAAACACCATATATTTT.

The gene calls are TRBV6-5 and TRBJ1-4, with D uncertain. The V end was cut by 6 bases, the J end by 6 bases, with 11 bases between. The germline V gene encodes CDR1 MNHEY and CDR2 SVGAGI. This CDR3 contains 13 residues. The CDR3 protein is CASSLRSDEKLFF. The CDR3 nucleotides read TGTGCCAGCAGCCTCCGGTCGGATGAAAAACTGTTTTTT.

The V and J genes are TRBV6-5 and TRBJ1-4; maybe TRBD1 (5 bases). This CDR3 contains 16 residues. Germline V lookup: CDR1 MNHEY, CDR2 SVGAGI. The ends were cut back, 2 bases at V and 4 bases at J, with 14 bases in the middle. CDR3 coding DNA: TGTGCCAGCAGTTACAGGGGCATAGGGGATAATGAAAAACTGTTTTTT. Translation gives CASSYRGIGDNEKLFF.

The J gene is TRBJ2-7, the V gene TRBV7-2; 10 nucleotides align to TRBD2. The trim removed 5 bases at V and 6 bases at J, leaving 10 bases unmatched. The V gene's germline CDR1 is SGHTA and CDR2 FQGNSA. The CDR3 runs 15 residues. The CDR3 DNA follows: TGTGCCAGCAGCCCCCAAGCGGGGGGGCTCTCCGAGCAGTACTTC. It specifies CASSPQAGGLSEQYF.

Comments on this clone: Other DNA sequences in this specimen translate into the identical CDR3. The chain has TRBV9 and TRBJ1-5; a possible D gene is TRBD1 (5 bases). Trimming removed 0 bases at V and 4 bases at J, with 8 bases between. The CDR3 is 14 residues long. CDR1 and CDR2 (germline): SGDLS, YYNGEE. The CDR3 here is CASSVDGGNQPQHF. The CDR3 DNA is TGTGCCAGCAGCGTAGACGGGGGGAATCAGCCCCAGCATTTT.

This clone occurred once. This chain connects TRBV30 to TRBJ2-7; TRBD1 agrees at 9 bases. V was pared by 0 bases and J by 2 bases, with 8 bases of the junction left unmatched. CDR3 length equals 16 residues. Looked up from germline, CDR1 is GTSNPN and CDR2 is SVGIG (reference sequence). The CDR3 spells CAWSVTGGPFPYEQYF. The CDR3 DNA sequence: TGTGCCTGGAGTGTGACAGGGGGGCCTTTTCCCTACGAGCAGTACTTC.

The chain employs TRBV9 and TRBJ1-1; 7 positions match TRBD1. CDR3 length equals 15 residues. V lost 3 bases to trimming and J lost 3 bases; unmatched junction nucleotides: 8. CDR1 is SGDLS and CDR2 is YYNGEE in the germline V gene. The DNA of the CDR3 is TGTGCCAGCAGCGGGAGGGGGCGAGAGGACACTGAAGCTTTCTTT. It encodes CASSGRGREDTEAFF.

The CDR3 DNA reads TGTGCCACCAGCAGGGACAGGCTAACTCAAGAGACCCAGTACTTC. It encodes CATSRDRLTQETQYF. The chain recombines TRBV15 with TRBJ2-5; 7 nucleotides match TRBD1. Trimming at V came to 3 bases and at J to 2 bases, leaving 6 bases not matched to a gene. Germline V gene lookup returns CDR1 LNHNV and CDR2 YYDKDF (reference sequence). The CDR3 is 15 residues long.

The CDR3 DNA follows: TGTGCCTGGAACTCCAGGGGGTATGGCTACACCTTC. Amino acids: CAWNSRGYGYTF. The chain is built from TRBV30 and TRBJ1-2; 7 bases agree with TRBD1. Germline CDR1 reads GTSNPN; CDR2 reads SVGIG (reference sequence). This CDR3 region has 12 residues. J gave up 5 bases and V 4 bases, and 4 bases lay outside the gene matches.

The count of this clone is one. The V gene is TRBV5-6, the J gene TRBJ1-2; TRBD1 agrees at 9 bases. The CDR3 is 13 amino acids. Germline-derived CDR1 and CDR2 are SGHDT and YYEEEE. The ends lost 4 bases at V and 4 bases at J; junction bases unmatched: 2. The CDR3 DNA follows: TGTGCCAGCAGCCCGGGACAGGGCTATGGCTACACCTTC. It codes for CASSPGQGYGYTF.

The chain is built from TRBV29-1 and TRBJ1-5; weak D call: TRBD1 (6 bases). V lost 4 bases, J lost 6 bases, and 10 bases lay in between. Germline V gene data show CDR1 as SQVTM and CDR2 as ANQGSEA. The CDR3 is 12 amino acids. CDR3 nucleotides: TGCAGCGTTGGTGCAGGGGCTCAGCCCCAGCATTTT. This gives the protein CSVGAGAQPQHF.

This chain uses TRBV29-1 with TRBJ1-1, with 11 bases that match TRBD1. This CDR3 region has 15 residues. V lost 3 bases and J lost 2; bases outside the gene matches: 5. Germline loops: CDR1 SQVTM, CDR2 ANQGSEA. The CDR3 DNA follows: TGCAGCGTTGAGGGGACAGGGGGACCCAACACTGAAGCTTTCTTT. Encoded protein: CSVEGTGGPNTEAFF.